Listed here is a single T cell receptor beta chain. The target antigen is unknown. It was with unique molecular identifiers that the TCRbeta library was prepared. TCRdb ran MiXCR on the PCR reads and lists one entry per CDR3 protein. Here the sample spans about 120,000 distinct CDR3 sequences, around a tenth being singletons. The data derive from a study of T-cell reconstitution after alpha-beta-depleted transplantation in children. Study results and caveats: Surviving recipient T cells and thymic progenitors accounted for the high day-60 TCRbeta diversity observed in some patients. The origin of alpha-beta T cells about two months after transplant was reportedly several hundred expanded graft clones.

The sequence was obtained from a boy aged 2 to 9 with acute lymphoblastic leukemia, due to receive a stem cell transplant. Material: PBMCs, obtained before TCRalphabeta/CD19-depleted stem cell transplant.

DNA of the CDR3: TGCAGTGCGGCTAGCGGCGCAGATACGCAGTATTTT. Translation gives CSAASGADTQYF. The chain recombines TRBV20-1 with TRBJ2-3; 7 bases are shared with TRBD2. This CDR3 is built from 12 residues. J lost 4 bases, V lost 6 bases, and 4 bases had no gene match. Germline assignment: CDR1 DFQATT and CDR2 SNEGSKA (reference sequence).